This TCR beta chain was documented in a study of blood T cells in healthy people across ages. Whole-study results and caveats: Aged donors had fewer naive CD4+ cells and lower diversity than long-lived donors. The unsorted PBMCs prevented any conclusive comparison of naive versus antigen-experienced cells. Older age went with lower TCR beta diversity per million T cells, in a roughly linear way.

In regard to this clonotype: The antigen is undetermined.

Each sample gave at least 6.5 million isolated PBMCs. Germline CDR1 reads SQVTM; CDR2 reads ANQGSEA. V shed 4 bases and J shed 7 bases, with 25 bases lying between them. The CDR3 sequence is 16 residues long. A second PCR, run for roughly 7 to 12 cycles, used a sample-barcoded 5' primer plus a J-beta primer mix. TCRdb passed the 5' RACE reads through MiXCR, listing each CDR3 protein once. The sample records over 1,200,000 distinct CDR3 sequences, 59% being singletons. The chain carries TRBV29-1 and TRBJ2-5, with D perhaps TRBD1 (7 bases). The sequencing input was blood. The clonotype originates from a man between 18 and 35 years old in good health. The CDR3 region is CSVGGAVRGVVGTQYF. The CDR3 DNA is TGCAGCGTTGGGGGTGCGGTCAGGGGGGTAGTAGGGACCCAGTACTTC.